The present entry profiles one TCR beta chain with its context. The target antigen is unknown. This record belongs to a study of early T cells in non-severe SARS-CoV-2 infection. Overall study: Sequencing targeted bulk RNA from unsorted whole blood, leaving chains unpaired.

Researchers attached unique molecular identifiers to individual cDNA molecules. Each CDR3 protein gets one entry after TCRdb re-called the 5' RACE reads with MiXCR. This table has about 55,000 distinct CDR3 sequences, around 13% appearing once. Germline loops: CDR1 SEHNR, CDR2 FQNEAQ (reference sequence). The ends were cut back, 0 bases at V and 3 bases at J, with 9 bases in the middle. CDR3 size: 14 residues. General study findings and limits: Anti-spike CD8 specificities were favored by VDJdb matching, whose results missed private and CD4 specificities.

The clonotype was recovered from an adult who was a healthcare worker with PCR-confirmed SARS-CoV-2 infection or an uninfected control (not recorded which). Sequencing was performed on whole blood, taken at baseline. The chain employs TRBV7-9 and TRBJ2-7, with D possibly TRBD1 on 5 matching bases. The CDR3 loop reads CASSLAGQSYEQYF. The CDR3 DNA reads TGTGCCAGCAGCTTAGCCGGACAAAGCTACGAGCAGTACTTC.